The present T cell receptor (beta chain) was sequenced within a study of T cells in Graves' hyperthyroidism and ophthalmopathy. Only a few counts were recorded for this clonotype. What it binds is not known. Amplified TCR beta CDR3 regions derived from RNA transcripts. Primed by the HTBI set, a first-round RT-PCR was run on the TCR CDR3. TCRdb called the multiplex PCR reads again in MiXCR, with one record for every CDR3 protein. This table has around 660,000 distinct CDR3 sequences, approximately 42% appearing once. The CDR3 consists of 15 residues. Germline V gene sequence: CDR1 SQVTM, CDR2 ANQGSEA. V shed 2 bases and J shed 5 bases, with 18 bases lying between them. Study-level points and caveats: Clonotypes that were expanded in thyroid above 0.001 mostly appeared in blood too.

Researchers barred patients who had uncontrolled infection, other autoimmune disease, pregnancy or lactation. Diagnoses rested on clinical symptoms, serum thyroxine and TRAb, thyroid ultrasound and orbital computed tomography. V and J are TRBV29-1 and TRBJ1-2; the D gene is possibly TRBD1 (5 bases). This TCR was recovered from an adult man with Graves' disease, either hyperthyroidism or ophthalmopathy (not recorded which). The sample comprised peripheral blood or thyroid tissue (not recorded which). The CDR3 reads CSVEFGTHSGYGYTF. CDR3 sequence (DNA): TGCAGCGTTGAATTTGGGACCCACTCGGGATATGGCTACACCTTC.